Listed below are T cell receptor beta chains from one sample, sequenced in a study of cytomegalovirus exposure and HLA in healthy donors. Profiled with immunoSEQ multiplex PCR; TCRdb holds only in-frame clones, not every one. The sample has approximately 110,000 clones, roughly 71% seen once. Sequenced sample: PBMCs. The receptors shown here come from a man aged 35 to 55 in good health and CMV-seropositive. The conserved cysteine and the conserved F or W are not part of the CDR3 here. D genes are given only for firm matches. Size tells how often a clone was seen (once, few, many) or the class of an expanded clone, and some rows leave it out.

CDR3 protein,clone size,J gene,V gene,D gene
ASSVGDRGPYGYT,NA,TRBJ1-2,TRBV9,TRBD1
ASNVLAGGTYDEQF,NA,TRBJ2-1,TRBV2,TRBD2
ASSQESAGANYGYT,NA,TRBJ1-2,TRBV4-1,NA
ASSRQGPYGYT,NA,TRBJ1-2,TRBV6-5,TRBD1
ASRPGQGAYEQY,NA,TRBJ2-7,TRBV6-5,TRBD1
ASSVEGVAEEEETQY,NA,TRBJ2-5,TRBV9,NA
ASSSRDSAYNEQF,NA,TRBJ2-1,TRBV9,TRBD1
ASSQDKEREVDEQF,NA,TRBJ2-1,TRBV4-1,TRBD2
ASRGKGTSIY,NA,TRBJ2-7,TRBV27,TRBD2
ASSRPSEGHRNTEAF,once,TRBJ1-1,TRBV4-1,NA
ASSLLARGATYGYT,NA,TRBJ1-2,TRBV13,NA
AWSPPQGAYGYT,NA,TRBJ1-2,TRBV30,TRBD1
ASTEQMNTEAF,NA,TRBJ1-1,TRBV7-2,NA
AYEGAETGELF,NA,TRBJ2-2,TRBV2,NA
ASSVNRLEQETQY,NA,TRBJ2-5,TRBV9,NA
ASSPPVTGHEQF,NA,TRBJ2-1,TRBV4-1,NA
ASSRRQGRYGYT,NA,TRBJ1-2,TRBV28,NA
ASSQDLGGNLYEQY,many,TRBJ2-7,TRBV4-3,NA
ASSQDSSGLDPY,NA,TRBJ2-3,TRBV4-3,NA
AISRTGGPMNTEAF,NA,TRBJ1-1,TRBV10-3,TRBD1
ASSLGAGTEAF,once,TRBJ1-1,TRBV19,NA
ASSPIGLSSMNTEAF,NA,TRBJ1-1,TRBV4-3,NA
ASSDSVQASTDTQY,NA,TRBJ2-3,TRBV6-4,NA
ASSYSGGELF,NA,TRBJ2-2,TRBV6-5,NA
ASSGGLGAGELF,NA,TRBJ2-2,TRBV9,NA
ASRQGSLYGYT,few,TRBJ1-2,TRBV25-1,TRBD1
ASSIRALFGTVSSGANVLT,NA,TRBJ2-6,TRBV19,TRBD1
ASSLDSGGPFSGNTIY,once,TRBJ1-3,TRBV5-1,NA